The 22 T cell receptor beta chains presented below share a single source sample, sequenced in a study of T-cell reconstitution after alpha-beta-depleted transplantation in children. It was with unique molecular identifiers that the TCRbeta library was prepared. TCRdb reprocessed the PCR reads via MiXCR and lists one record per CDR3 protein. Of about 600,000 distinct CDR3 sequences detected, under 15% appear once; the ten largest clones hold over 2%. The sequencing here drew on PBMCs, mostly from graft donor cells, taken 360 days after TCRalphabeta/CD19-depleted stem cell transplant. These receptors all come from a male patient younger than 18 who had a stem cell transplant for acute myeloid leukemia, so the T cells may come from the graft donor.

This clonotype appeared many times. This rearrangement joins TRBV7-2 to TRBJ2-7, with D uncertain. The CDR3 covers 12 residues. Germline V gene lookup returns CDR1 SGHTA and CDR2 FQGNSA. V lost 6 bases and J lost 2, with 8 bases in between. The CDR3 DNA reads as TGTGCCAGCAGTTACCGACCCTACGAGCAGTACTTC. Translated, it gives CASSYRPYEQYF.

V gene TRBV12-3 or TRBV12-4 combines with J gene TRBJ1-1; unclear D gene. The CDR3 is 15 amino acids. With 4 bases removed from V and 6 bases from J, the gap between germline ends came to 18 bases. The CDR3 protein is CASSSPYPVRAEAFF. The CDR3 DNA follows: TGTGCCAGCAGTTCACCTTATCCGGTGAGAGCTGAAGCTTTCTTT.

The chain uses TRBV20-1 and TRBJ2-5; weak D call: TRBD2 (6 bases). V shed 6 bases and J shed 2 bases, with 13 bases lying between them. The CDR3 runs 13 residues. Germline V gives CDR1 DFQATT, CDR2 SNEGSKA (reference sequence). The CDR3 DNA sequence: TGCAGTGCGAGGGACTCTCCTCAAGAGACCCAGTACTTC. Amino acid sequence: CSARDSPQETQYF.

This clonotype has at least ten counts. The V call is TRBV28, the J call TRBJ2-7; 8 positions agree with TRBD1. Germline CDR1 is MDHEN and CDR2 is SYDVKM. The CDR3 extends over 15 amino acids. V lost 1 base and J lost 2; bases outside the gene matches: 4. CDR3 DNA sequence: TGTGCCAGCAGTTTATTAGGGACAGGTCCCTACGAGCAGTACTTC. Translated, it gives CASSLLGTGPYEQYF.

The chain links TRBV10-3 to TRBJ2-7; 9 bases fit TRBD2. The V gene end was trimmed by 4 bases and the J gene end by 7 bases; junction bases not matched to a gene: 14. Germline V gene data show CDR1 as ENHRY and CDR2 as SYGVKD. This CDR3 comprises 16 residues. The CDR3 sequence is CAISGLGLQAGGEQYF. DNA for the CDR3: TGTGCCATCAGTGGGCTGGGGCTTCAGGCGGGAGGGGAGCAGTACTTC.

This clonotype has ten or more counts. The genes are TRBV4-3 and TRBJ2-1; D possibly corresponds to TRBD2 (6 bases). The CDR3 is 16 amino acids. Germline V CDR1 and CDR2: LGHNA, YSLEER. V lost 4 bases to trimming and J lost 0 bases, with 13 bases between them. The CDR3 DNA is TGCGCCAGCAGCCGCTACCGGGACTCCTCCTACAATGAGCAGTTCTTC. As protein: CASSRYRDSSYNEQFF.

The chain links TRBV12-3 or TRBV12-4 to TRBJ1-4, with TRBD1 matching over 9 bases. V was clipped by 6 bases and J by 10 bases; unmatched bases: 12. The CDR3 spans 15 residues. The CDR3 coding sequence is TGTGCCAGCAGGGCGACAGGGGGGTATAGCGGAAAACTGTTTTTT. It codes for CASRATGGYSGKLFF.

In this sample, this clonotype turned up a few times. This rearrangement joins TRBV3-1 to TRBJ1-3, with a tentative D call TRBD1 (6 bases). The germline V gene has CDR1 LGHDT and CDR2 YNNKEL (reference sequence). V gave up 2 bases and J gave up 6 bases, with 11 bases separating them. The length of the CDR3 is 14 residues. Here the CDR3 reads CASSQRSGQNTIYF. For the CDR3, the DNA is TGTGCCAGCAGCCAAAGATCGGGACAAAACACCATATATTTT.

This clonotype occurred many times. The chain employs TRBV10-3 and TRBJ2-2; 8 bases agree with TRBD1. Trimming removed 0 bases from V and 6 bases from J; junction bases left unmatched: 9. CDR1 and CDR2 (germline): ENHRY, SYGVKD. The CDR3 spans 17 residues. This CDR3 reads CAISESPGQVSPGELFF. CDR3 nucleotides: TGTGCCATCAGTGAGTCACCGGGACAGGTGTCGCCCGGGGAGCTGTTTTTT.

This clonotype showed up many times. CDR3 coding DNA: TGTGCCACCACCGGGGGTGGGTGGTACGAGCAGTACTTC. It encodes CATTGGGWYEQYF. The rearrangement links TRBV28 to TRBJ2-7, with D possibly TRBD2 on 6 matching bases. CDR3 size: 13 residues. Germline V CDR1 and CDR2: MDHEN, SYDVKM. V was pared by 10 bases and J by 4 bases, with 17 bases between.

This clonotype was observed a few times. The chain is built from TRBV11-2 and TRBJ2-7; D is tentatively TRBD1 or TRBD2 (5 bases each). V lost 6 bases and J 6 bases, leaving 30 bases between the germline ends. This CDR3 has 18 amino acids. The germline gives CDR1 SGHAT, CDR2 FQNNGV. CDR3 amino acids: CASSHHSIPGTGLFEQYF. CDR3 nucleotide sequence: TGTGCCAGCAGTCACCACTCAATCCCCGGGACCGGGCTATTCGAGCAGTACTTC.

This chain connects TRBV5-1 to TRBJ1-5; TRBD1 is a possible D gene (5 bases). The CDR3 has 15 residues. Deletions cut 3 bases from V and 1 base from J, with 11 bases between. Germline CDR1 is SGHRS and CDR2 is YFSETQ. Here the CDR3 reads CASSSAGMSNQPQHF. CDR3 DNA sequence: TGCGCCAGCAGCTCGGCAGGGATGAGCAATCAGCCCCAGCATTTT.

For the CDR3, the DNA is TGTGCCAGCATCGGACGGTCCAGGAACTCTGGGGCCAACGTCCTGACTTTC. Encoded protein: CASIGRSRNSGANVLTF. This chain joins TRBV7-9 and TRBJ2-6; D gene uncertain. The length of the CDR3 is 17 residues. Trimming shortened V by 7 bases and J by 0 bases, and 16 bases separated the two germline ends. Looked up from germline, CDR1 is SEHNR and CDR2 is FQNEAQ (reference sequence).

This clonotype was found many times. The chain recombines TRBV7-2 with TRBJ2-7; no firm D call. Trimming removed 5 bases from V and 5 bases from J, with 13 bases in between. Germline CDR1 SGHTA, CDR2 FQGNSA. The CDR3 runs 13 residues. CDR3 sequence (DNA): TGTGCCAGCAGCCTGATCCCTATGCACGAGCAGTACTTC. Translating it yields CASSLIPMHEQYF.

This clonotype was seen more than once but under ten times. The V and J genes are TRBV5-6 and TRBJ1-5; possible D gene TRBD1, 6 bases. Germline V CDR1 and CDR2: SGHDT, YYEEEE. CDR3 size: 13 residues. V was trimmed by 2 bases and J by 6 bases, leaving 9 bases between them. The DNA of the CDR3 is TGTGCCAGCAGCTTCGGGGGGCGTCAGCCCCAGCATTTT. This gives the protein CASSFGGRQPQHF.

The table lists this clonotype with many counts. The V gene is TRBV13, the J gene TRBJ2-7; either TRBD1 or TRBD2 may fit D (5 bases each). Trimming shortened V by 5 bases and J by 0 bases, and 14 bases separated the two germline ends. The CDR3 runs to 15 residues. Germline-derived CDR1 and CDR2 are PRHDT and FYEKMQ (reference sequence). CDR3 in amino acids: CASSRGTSSSYEQYF. Here the CDR3 DNA reads TGTGCCAGCAGCCGTGGGACGTCTAGCTCCTACGAGCAGTACTTC.

The rearrangement uses TRBV4-3 and TRBJ2-1; weak D call: TRBD2 (5 bases). Trimming took off 1 base at V and 5 bases at J, with 15 bases between the two ends. The CDR3 length is 16 residues. CDR1 is LGHNA and CDR2 is YSLEER in the germline V gene. CDR3 loop: CASSQVASSGHNEQFF. As DNA, the CDR3 is TGCGCCAGCAGCCAAGTAGCTAGCAGCGGACACAATGAGCAGTTCTTC.

This clonotype turned up a few times. The CDR3 nucleotides are TGTGCCAGTAGCCCTGAGAGGGGGCGGACAAAAGAGACCCAGTACTTC. This sequence encodes CASSPERGRTKETQYF. V and J are TRBV19 and TRBJ2-5; 7 positions match TRBD1. V gave up 6 bases and J gave up 3 bases; unmatched junction bases: 13. This CDR3 is 16 amino acids long. Germline CDR1 reads LNHDA; CDR2 reads SQIVND (reference sequence).

CDR3 loop: CASSPPGLAGGVLRGEQYF. Written as DNA, the CDR3 is TGTGCCAGCAGTCCACCGGGACTAGCGGGAGGAGTTCTAAGGGGCGAGCAGTACTTC. The chain uses TRBV12-3 or TRBV12-4 and TRBJ2-7; 15 bases fit TRBD2. Trimming at V came to 5 bases and at J to 6 bases, leaving 17 bases not matched to a gene. The CDR3 runs to 19 residues.

The chain couples TRBV29-1 to TRBJ2-4; D is unclear. The CDR3 is made up of 15 amino acids. Between the trimmed V and J ends, which lost 0 bases and 0 bases, there was a span of 9 bases. Germline CDR1 and CDR2: SQVTM and ANQGSEA. CDR3 nucleotide sequence: TGCAGCGTTGAAGATGGCACGATAGCCAAAAACATTCAGTACTTC. This codes for CSVEDGTIAKNIQYF.

This clonotype has only a few counts. The chain links TRBV4-3 to TRBJ2-1, with 14 positions matching TRBD2. CDR1 LGHNA and CDR2 YSLEER come from the germline V gene. The CDR3 loop spans 16 amino acids. After removal of 3 bases from V and 8 bases from J, the junction contained 6 bases not matched to a gene. The CDR3 coding sequence is TGCGCCAGCAGCCAGATAGGGACTAGCGGGAGAGATGAGCAGTTCTTC. Its translation: CASSQIGTSGRDEQFF.

This clonotype was observed a few times. The chain couples TRBV5-6 to TRBJ1-2, with a possible D match to TRBD1 (6 bases). The V end was cut by 0 bases, the J end by 12 bases, with 12 bases between. The CDR3 length is 12 residues. Germline lookup yields CDR1 SGHDT and CDR2 YYEEEE. The CDR3, as DNA: TGTGCCAGCAGCTTGGTTACAGGGTGGAACACCTTC. Its protein product is CASSLVTGWNTF.